This is a list of T cell receptor beta chains from one sample in a study of OX40 agonist ivuxolimab in advanced cancers. Clones were read by immunoSEQ multiplex PCR, and TCRdb kept only the in-frame ones, dropping some. The sample shows under 45,000 clones, almost 80% of them seen only once. Sequenced here: CD4+ or CD8+ T cells sorted from blood, sampled in a trial of the OX40 agonist ivuxolimab. The receptors were gathered from an adult with an advanced solid tumor such as melanoma, head and neck, liver or kidney cancer. The CDR3 runs from the conserved cysteine through the conserved F or W. The D gene is left open where the match is weak. Where a row states a size, it is once, few, many or the class of an expanded clone; other rows omit it.

TRBJ2-3 . TRBV5-1 . CASSSDNTDTQYF TGCGCCAGCAGCTCTGACAACACAGATACGCAGTATTTT
TRBJ1-1 TRBD1 TRBV4-3 . CASSQDQNRGLTEAFF TGCGCCAGCAGCCAAGATCAGAACAGGGGGCTCACTGAAGCTTTCTTT
TRBJ2-7 TRBD2 TRBV7-9 . CASSPYPTSGGAYEQYF TGTGCCAGCAGCCCGTATCCGACTAGCGGGGGGGCATACGAGCAGTACTTC
TRBJ2-7 . TRBV9 . CASSVGDPYEQYF TGTGCCAGCAGCGTAGGAGATCCCTACGAGCAGTACTTC
TRBJ2-1 . TRBV5-1 . CASSLATSSYNEQFF TGCGCCAGCAGCTTGGCGACCAGCTCCTACAATGAGCAGTTCTTC
TRBJ2-7 TRBD1 TRBV25-1 few CATTGQGSYEQYF TGTGCCACGACGGGACAGGGATCCTACGAGCAGTACTTC
TRBJ2-7 TRBD2 TRBV14 once CASSPDGRAYEQYF TGTGCCAGCAGCCCGGACGGGAGGGCCTACGAGCAGTACTTC
TRBJ2-3 TRBD2 TRBV9 . CASSSGLAGVPDTDTQYF TGTGCCAGCAGCTCGGGACTAGCGGGGGTTCCCGACACAGATACGCAGTATTTT
TRBJ2-7 TRBD1 TRBV7-9 . CASSRTGDHDEQYF TGTGCCAGCAGTCGGACAGGGGATCACGACGAGCAGTACTTC
TRBJ2-3 TRBD2 TRBV11-3 . CASSLGFSGSGDTQYF TGTGCCAGCAGCTTAGGATTTAGCGGGAGTGGTGATACGCAGTATTTT
TRBJ2-3 . TRBV11-1 . CASSLAGGLTDTQYF TGTGCCAGCAGCTTAGCGGGGGGCCTCACAGATACGCAGTATTTT
TRBJ2-2 . TRBV5-6 . CASSRRIAGETGELFF TGTGCCAGCAGCCGTCGAATAGCAGGGGAAACCGGGGAGCTGTTTTTT
TRBJ1-1 . TRBV11-3 . CASSLGGASQGTEAFF TGTGCCAGCAGCTTAGGGGGGGCATCTCAGGGCACTGAAGCTTTCTTT
TRBJ1-1 . TRBV6-5 . CASSSSFTRGAEAFF TGTGCCAGCAGTTCCTCTTTTACCCGAGGGGCTGAAGCTTTCTTT
TRBJ2-5 TRBD2 TRBV7-9 . CASSDTWTSGEETQYF TGTGCCAGCAGCGACACCTGGACTAGCGGGGAGGAGACCCAGTACTTC
TRBJ2-3 . TRBV13 . CASSSLRGYTDTQYF TGTGCCAGCAGCTCGCTGCGGGGCTACACAGATACGCAGTATTTT
TRBJ2-4 . TRBV21-1 . CASSTQDLKNIQYF TGTGCCAGCAGCACGCAGGACCTAAAAAACATTCAGTACTTC
TRBJ1-1 . TRBV7-6 . CASSLVEGGTEAFF TGTGCCAGCAGCTTAGTCGAGGGGGGAACTGAAGCTTTCTTT
TRBJ1-3 . TRBV28 . CASRVPPGSGQSSGNTIYF TGTGCCAGCAGGGTACCCCCGGGGTCAGGGCAGAGCTCTGGAAACACCATATATTTT
TRBJ2-7 . TRBV29-1 once CSVAGTYGSYEQYF TGCAGCGTAGCCGGGACTTACGGCTCCTACGAGCAGTACTTC
TRBJ1-1 . TRBV25-1 . CASRGMNTEAFF TGTGCCAGCAGGGGGATGAACACTGAAGCTTTCTTT
TRBJ1-2 TRBD1 TRBV7-9 . CASSPRPGTGGYGYTF TGTGCCAGCAGCCCCCGTCCCGGGACAGGGGGCTATGGCTACACCTTC
TRBJ2-5 TRBD2 TRBV27 . CASSFLTSGRQETQYF TGTGCCAGCAGTTTCCTGACTAGCGGGAGGCAAGAGACCCAGTACTTC
TRBJ2-7 . TRBV5-5 . CASSLAGTTPHEQYF TGTGCCAGCAGCTTAGCGGGCACAACCCCCCACGAGCAGTACTTC
TRBJ2-3 . TRBV30 . CAWRETDTQYF TGTGCCTGGAGGGAAACAGATACGCAGTATTTT
TRBJ2-1 . TRBV7-2 . CASSFVWGNNEQFF TGTGCCAGCAGCTTCGTCTGGGGTAACAATGAGCAGTTCTTC
TRBJ2-3 TRBD2 TRBV27 few CASSVYSGSSDTQYF TGTGCCAGCAGTGTTTATAGCGGGAGCTCAGATACGCAGTATTTT
TRBJ1-2 . TRBV27 . CASSPTMWGAITKTF TGTGCCAGCAGTCCGACAATGTGGGGGGCAATCACTAAAACCTTC
TRBJ1-1 TRBD1 TRBV9 few CASSVVEGAEAFF TGTGCCAGCAGCGTAGTGGAGGGGGCCGAAGCTTTCTTT
TRBJ1-1 . TRBV6-6 . CASSYTGRGDTEAFF TGTGCCAGCAGTTACACAGGGCGAGGAGACACTGAAGCTTTCTTT
TRBJ2-5 . TRBV6-5 . CASTSREAAQETQYF TGTGCCAGCACCTCCAGGGAGGCGGCCCAAGAGACCCAGTACTTC
TRBJ2-7 TRBD2 TRBV7-8 once CASSLKAAGAYEQYF TGTGCCAGCAGCCTCAAAGCGGCGGGAGCCTACGAGCAGTACTTC
TRBJ1-3 TRBD1 TRBV9 . CASSPWTGGGNTIYF TGTGCCAGCAGCCCCTGGACAGGAGGTGGAAACACCATATATTTT
TRBJ1-2 TRBD1 TRBV6-4 . CASSDPDRGRENYGYTF TGTGCCAGCAGTGACCCCGACAGGGGGCGAGAGAACTATGGCTACACCTTC
TRBJ2-7 TRBD1 TRBV6-6 . CASSPLTGATYEQYF TGTGCCAGCAGCCCTCTTACAGGGGCCACCTACGAGCAGTACTTC
TRBJ2-3 . TRBV2 once CASSDVGSVPDTQYF TGTGCCAGCAGTGACGTCGGCTCCGTCCCAGATACGCAGTATTTT
TRBJ2-6 TRBD2 TRBV7-2 . CASSRMRSGGAGANVLTF TGTGCCAGCAGCCGGATGCGGAGCGGGGGGGCTGGGGCCAACGTCCTGACTTTC
TRBJ2-2 TRBD1 TRBV7-9 . CASGPWTGETGELFF TGTGCCAGCGGTCCCTGGACAGGGGAAACCGGGGAGCTGTTTTTT
TRBJ2-1 TRBD2 TRBV15 . CATSRGGSGLGSTYNEQFF TGTGCCACCAGCAGAGGGGGTAGCGGGCTCGGGTCAACCTACAATGAGCAGTTCTTC
TRBJ2-5 TRBD1 TRBV12-5 once CASGSGQVEQETQYF TGTGCTAGTGGTTCGGGACAGGTCGAACAAGAGACCCAGTACTTC
TRBJ1-3 . TRBV19 few CASLERSPGNTIYF TGTGCCAGTTTAGAACGGTCCCCTGGAAACACCATATATTTT
TRBJ2-5 . TRBV6-1 . CASSEAITGDYF TGTGCCAGCAGTGAAGCAATCACGGGGGACTACTTC
TRBJ2-6 . TRBV28 . CASSPGGVAGANVLTF TGTGCCAGCAGTCCCGGCGGGGTAGCTGGGGCCAACGTCCTGACTTTC